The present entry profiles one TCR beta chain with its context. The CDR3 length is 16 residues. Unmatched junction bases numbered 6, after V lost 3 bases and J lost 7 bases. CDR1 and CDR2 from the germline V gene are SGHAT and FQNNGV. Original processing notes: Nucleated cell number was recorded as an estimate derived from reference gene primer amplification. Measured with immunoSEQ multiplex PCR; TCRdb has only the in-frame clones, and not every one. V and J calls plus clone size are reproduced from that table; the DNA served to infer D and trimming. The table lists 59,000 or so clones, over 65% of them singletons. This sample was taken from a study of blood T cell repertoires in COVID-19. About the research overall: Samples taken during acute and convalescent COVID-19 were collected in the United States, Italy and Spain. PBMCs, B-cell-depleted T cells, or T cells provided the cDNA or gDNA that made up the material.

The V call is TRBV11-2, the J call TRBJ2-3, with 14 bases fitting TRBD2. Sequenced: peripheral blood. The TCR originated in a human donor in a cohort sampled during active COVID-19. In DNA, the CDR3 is TGTGCCAGCAGCTTTGGGACTAGCGGGGGTAGGAATACGCAGTATTTT. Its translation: CASSFGTSGGRNTQYF.